The 28 T cell receptor beta chains presented below share a single source sample, sequenced in a study of OX40 agonist ivuxolimab in advanced cancers. TCRdb keeps only in-frame clones here, not all; method: immunoSEQ multiplex PCR. In the table there are fewer than 85,000 clones, 60% to 80% of which are singletons. The sample here was CD4+ or CD8+ T cells sorted from blood, taken in a trial of the OX40 agonist ivuxolimab. These receptors were obtained from an adult with an advanced solid tumor such as melanoma, head and neck, liver or kidney cancer.

This chain uses TRBV6-1 with TRBJ1-1, with D perhaps matching TRBD1 (6 bases). The CDR3 spans 14 residues. The V and J ends lost 7 bases and 4 bases respectively, with 16 bases between them. Germline-derived CDR1 and CDR2 are MNHNS and SASEGT. The CDR3 sequence is CASKEGVWGTEAFF. CDR3 nucleotides: TGTGCCAGCAAAGAGGGGGTCTGGGGCACTGAAGCTTTCTTT.

A single count supports this clone. The chain is built from TRBV19 and TRBJ1-5; 8 bases are a match to TRBD1. The CDR3 extends over 14 amino acids. The ends lost 9 bases at V and 2 bases at J; junction bases unmatched: 6. CDR1 is LNHDA, CDR2 SQIVND, per germline (reference sequence). This CDR3 is CASRRGQGNQPQHF. CDR3 nucleotide sequence: TGTGCCAGCCGCAGGGGGCAGGGCAATCAGCCCCAGCATTTT.

The chain links TRBV11-2 to TRBJ2-5, with 8 positions matching TRBD1. Trimming cost V 6 bases and J 5 bases; bases outside gene matches: 14. Germline-derived CDR1 and CDR2 are SGHAT and FQNNGV. This CDR3 region has 16 residues. CDR3 nucleotide sequence: TGTGCCAGCAGTTATGGGAACGCAGGGGGCAAGGAGACCCAGTACTTC. This translates into CASSYGNAGGKETQYF.

The J gene is TRBJ2-1, the V gene TRBV15; 7 nucleotides align to TRBD2. Per germline, CDR1 LNHNV and CDR2 YYDKDF (reference sequence). The length of the CDR3 is 17 residues. V gave up 3 bases and J gave up 0 bases; unmatched junction bases: 8. The CDR3 is CATSREPGLRSYNEQFF. In DNA form, the CDR3 reads TGTGCCACCAGCAGGGAACCGGGACTACGCTCCTACAATGAGCAGTTCTTC.

The V and J genes are TRBV6-5 and TRBJ2-7; D unclear. CDR1 is MNHEY and CDR2 is SVGAGI in the germline V gene. V was trimmed by 2 bases and J by 3 bases, leaving 8 bases between them. The CDR3 contains 13 residues. The CDR3 here is CASSYVAGYEQYF. The CDR3 nucleotides are TGTGCCAGCAGTTACGTGGCAGGCTACGAGCAGTACTTC.

The V call is TRBV6-5, the J call TRBJ2-7; D call uncertain. Germline lookup yields CDR1 MNHEY and CDR2 SVGAGI. The CDR3 is 11 residues long. V lost 5 bases and J lost 12, with 14 bases in between. The CDR3 is CASSILGVRYF. Here the CDR3 DNA reads TGTGCCAGCAGTATACTTGGAGTTCGGTACTTC.

This clone was counted only a few times. The chain has TRBV19 and TRBJ2-2, with 7 bases lining up with TRBD1. In germline, CDR1 is LNHDA, CDR2 SQIVND (reference sequence). The CDR3 extends over 17 amino acids. Germline trimming cut 3 bases from V and 6 bases from J; bases unmatched to any gene: 13. CDR3 sequence reads: CASSIRGGKFSSGELFF. The CDR3 DNA is TGTGCCAGTAGTATTCGAGGGGGCAAGTTTAGTTCCGGGGAGCTGTTTTTT.

As for this clone: The CDR3 does not end in the conserved phenylalanine or tryptophan, so this is likely a read error. The DNA is omitted, as the CDR3 cannot be located on it reliably, and the CDR3 follows TCRdb's listing. The gene calls are TRBV7-2 and TRBJ2-3; TRBD2 reflects the table's D call only, with no check against the DNA. The CDR3 is 12 residues long, ends included. Germline V gene lookup returns CDR1 SGHTA and CDR2 FQGNSA. CDR3 amino acids: CASIGLAGAPVT.

In nucleotides, the CDR3 is TGCGCCAGCTCTCTACTAGCGGGAGCGAACTACGAGCAGTACTTC. Protein product: CASSLLAGANYEQYF. The genes are TRBV10-1 and TRBJ2-7; 11 bases match TRBD2. Trimming removed 8 bases from V and 3 bases from J; junction bases left unmatched: 9. Germline CDR1 WNHNN, CDR2 SYGVQD (reference sequence). The CDR3 spans 15 residues.

The rearrangement links TRBV18 to TRBJ1-1; D possibly corresponds to TRBD1 (6 bases). V was cut by 0 bases and J by 0 bases, with 8 bases left in between. Germline V gene sequence: CDR1 KGHSH, CDR2 LQKENI. The CDR3 runs to 15 residues. CDR3 sequence (DNA): TGTGCCAGCTCACCACCGACAGGATTGAACACTGAAGCTTTCTTT. Its protein product is CASSPPTGLNTEAFF.

The chain carries TRBV11-3 and TRBJ2-6; D might be TRBD1 (5 bases). The germline gives CDR1 SGHNT, CDR2 YENEEA. V was pared by 5 bases and J by 0 bases, with 20 bases between. The CDR3 runs to 19 residues. CDR3 protein: CASSPAQPTADSGANVLTF. The CDR3 DNA is TGTGCCAGCAGCCCAGCCCAGCCGACAGCTGACTCTGGGGCCAACGTCCTGACTTTC.

The gene calls are TRBV5-1 and TRBJ2-7, with a tentative D call TRBD1 (6 bases). This CDR3 comprises 12 residues. With 7 bases removed from V and 0 bases from J, the gap between germline ends came to 8 bases. Germline lookup yields CDR1 SGHRS and CDR2 YFSETQ. The CDR3 reads CASGDTSYEQYF. The CDR3 DNA reads TGCGCCAGCGGGGACACCTCCTACGAGCAGTACTTC. Full variable domain (missing parts from reference TRBV5-1 and TRBJ2-7): KAGVTQTPRYLIKTRGQQVTLSCSPISGHRSVSWYQQTPGQGLQFLFEYFSETQRNKGNFPGRFSGRQFSNSRSEMNVSTLELGDSALYLCASGDTSYEQYFGPGTRLTVT.

In its sample, this clone was seen a few times. This sequence joins TRBV30 and TRBJ1-1, with 8 nucleotides matching TRBD1. The CDR3 is 14 amino acids. Per the germline V gene, CDR1 is GTSNPN and CDR2 is SVGIG (reference sequence). The J segment lost 3 bases and the V segment lost 1 base, leaving 4 bases of the junction unmatched. This CDR3 is CAWSGPGQDTEAFF. In nucleotides, the CDR3 is TGTGCCTGGAGTGGACCGGGACAGGACACTGAAGCTTTCTTT.

J is TRBJ2-7 and V is TRBV5-1; unclear D gene. The germline gives CDR1 SGHRS, CDR2 YFSETQ. V was clipped by 1 base and J by 6 bases, with 11 bases between them. The CDR3 has 13 amino acids. The CDR3 loop is CASSLQGSGEQYF. CDR3 nucleotide sequence: TGCGCCAGCAGCTTGCAAGGGTCGGGCGAGCAGTACTTC.

The rearrangement joins TRBV2 to TRBJ2-5; 10 bases fit TRBD1. The V gene end was trimmed by 2 bases and the J gene end by 5 bases; junction bases not matched to a gene: 8. The CDR3 totals 16 residues. Germline CDR1 and CDR2: SNHLY and FYNNEI. In DNA, the CDR3 is TGTGCCAGCAGTGAATTAGGGGACAGGGGAGGGGAGACCCAGTACTTC. It codes for CASSELGDRGGETQYF. Variable domain in full (rest from reference TRBV2 and TRBJ2-5): EPEVTQTPSHQVTQMGQEVILRCVPISNHLYFYWYRQILGQKVEFLVSFYNNEISEKSEIFDDQFSVERPDGSNFTLKIRSTKLEDSAMYFCASSELGDRGGETQYFGPGTRLLVL.

The table lists this clone with a count of one. The chain couples TRBV21-1 to TRBJ2-7; the DNA was not compared with TRBD1, the D call given in the table. TRBV21-1 is reported as a pseudogene. There are 14 residues in the CDR3. Written as DNA, the CDR3 is TGTGCCAGCAGCAAATGGGACAGAGCCTACGAGCAGTACTTC. Translated, it gives CASSKWDRAYEQYF.

V usage is TRBV14 and J usage is TRBJ2-7; D unclear. The length of the CDR3 is 11 residues. Germline V gene lookup returns CDR1 SGHDN and CDR2 FVKESK. Trimming shortened V by 1 base and J by 5 bases, and 3 bases separated the two germline ends. The CDR3 nucleotides are TGTGCCAGCAGCCAAGTACACGAGCAGTACTTC. Protein product: CASSQVHEQYF.

Relative to its sample, this clone is medium-sized (0.01 to 0.1%). The chain employs TRBV7-2 and TRBJ1-4; D uncertain. This CDR3 has 14 amino acids. Germline V gene data show CDR1 as SGHTA and CDR2 as FQGNSA. Trimming shortened V by 5 bases and J by 8 bases, and 15 bases separated the two germline ends. The CDR3 DNA follows: TGTGCCAGCAGCCTCCAGGCGATTGGGGAAAAACTGTTTTTT. This codes for CASSLQAIGEKLFF.

The chain has TRBV27 and TRBJ1-2, with D unresolved. Trimming removed 2 bases from V and 2 bases from J, with 9 bases in between. The germline gives CDR1 MNHEY, CDR2 SMNVEV (reference sequence). This CDR3 is 14 amino acids long. The DNA for the CDR3 is TGTGCCAGCAGTTTAAACGGACCAAACTATGGCTACACCTTC. It specifies CASSLNGPNYGYTF.

The CDR3 sequence is CASSRLAGPNEQFF. The CDR3 DNA reads as TGTGCCAGCAGTAGGCTAGCGGGCCCCAATGAGCAGTTCTTC. The V and J genes are TRBV6-5 and TRBJ2-1; 8 bases line up with TRBD2. The CDR3 is 14 amino acids. J gave up 6 bases and V 5 bases, and 6 bases lay outside the gene matches. Germline CDR1 and CDR2: MNHEY and SVGAGI.

The chain recombines TRBV4-3 with TRBJ1-2; D gene ambiguous. Trimming shortened V by 3 bases and J by 2 bases, and 16 bases separated the two germline ends. CDR3 length equals 16 residues. Germline CDR1 reads LGHNA; CDR2 reads YSLEER. The CDR3 nucleotides are TGCGCCAGCAGCCAGGAATTCGGGCAACAAAACTATGGCTACACCTTC. Protein: CASSQEFGQQNYGYTF.

The gene calls are TRBV9 and TRBJ1-2; 9 nucleotides match TRBD1. Germline lookup yields CDR1 SGDLS and CDR2 YYNGEE. This CDR3 is built from 16 residues. Losses at the gene ends were 5 bases for V and 7 bases for J; bases not matched to a gene: 15. In DNA, the CDR3 is TGTGCCAGCAGTCTCTCCATGACAGGGGGGTTACGTGGCTACACCTTC. Encoded protein: CASSLSMTGGLRGYTF.

J is TRBJ2-7 and V is TRBV19, with D possibly matching TRBD1 (6 bases). The CDR3 spans 13 residues. Trimming removed 4 bases at V and 2 bases at J, with 9 bases between. CDR1 and CDR2 from the germline V gene are LNHDA and SQIVND (reference sequence). CDR3 nucleotides: TGTGCCAGTAGTAAAAGACAGGCCTACGAGCAGTACTTC. It translates to CASSKRQAYEQYF.

The chain uses TRBV5-6 and TRBJ2-4; D not certain. The V and J ends lost 3 bases and 6 bases respectively, with 16 bases between them. This CDR3 has 15 amino acids. CDR1 is SGHDT, CDR2 YYEEEE, per germline. CDR3 residues: CASSSLEQPRNIQYF. The CDR3 coding sequence is TGTGCCAGCAGCTCCCTTGAGCAGCCGAGAAACATTCAGTACTTC.

The chain employs TRBV6-6 and TRBJ1-5, with a tentative D call TRBD1 (6 bases). In germline, CDR1 is MNHNY, CDR2 SVGAGI (reference sequence). Trimming took 2 bases from V and 4 from J, leaving 12 bases between them. CDR3 length: 15 residues. The CDR3 DNA follows: TGTGCCAGCAGTTACGTCGGGCAGGGGAATCAGCCCCAGCATTTT. Translation gives CASSYVGQGNQPQHF.

The J gene is TRBJ1-1, the V gene TRBV18; D may be TRBD1 (5 bases). Trimming took off 0 bases at V and 5 bases at J, with 13 bases between the two ends. From germline, CDR1 is KGHSH and CDR2 LQKENI. The CDR3 length is 15 residues. CDR3 nucleotide sequence: TGTGCCAGCTCACCACCGGAACGCTGGGGGACTGAAGCTTTCTTT. The encoded protein is CASSPPERWGTEAFF.

The J gene is TRBJ2-4, the V gene TRBV5-1; D is ambiguous. The CDR3 spans 15 residues. Per the germline V gene, CDR1 is SGHRS and CDR2 is YFSETQ. V was cut by 0 bases and J by 5 bases, with 12 bases left in between. CDR3 sequence (DNA): TGCGCCAGCAGCTTGGTCCCTAATTGGGAAAACATTCAGTACTTC. It codes for CASSLVPNWENIQYF. Using reference TRBV5-1 and TRBJ2-4 for the parts outside the CDR3, the full variable domain is KAGVTQTPRYLIKTRGQQVTLSCSPISGHRSVSWYQQTPGQGLQFLFEYFSETQRNKGNFPGRFSGRQFSNSRSEMNVSTLELGDSALYLCASSLVPNWENIQYFGAGTRLSVL.

Written as DNA, the CDR3 is TGTGCCAGCTCACCTTCCGGCACAGGAGGGGAGCTGTTTTTT. It is translated as CASSPSGTGGELFF. V and J are TRBV18 and TRBJ2-2; D perhaps matches TRBD1 (5 bases). Trimming took off 3 bases at V and 8 bases at J, with 13 bases between the two ends. The germline V gene has CDR1 KGHSH and CDR2 LQKENI. The CDR3 extends over 14 amino acids.